These 3 T cell receptor beta chains originate from one sample sequenced in a study of cytomegalovirus exposure and HLA in healthy donors. The PCR employed 60 Vbeta primers together with 13 Jbeta primers. Sequencing was performed with immunoSEQ multiplex PCR; in TCRdb, only in-frame clones are kept and a portion is missing. The table records approximately 85,000 clones, over 70% of them present only once. The sample comprised PBMCs. All receptors derive from a woman between 50 and 59 years old in good health and CMV-seropositive.

The rearrangement uses TRBV13 and TRBJ2-7; the match to TRBD1 covers 7 bases. Germline V gene lookup returns CDR1 PRHDT and CDR2 FYEKMQ (reference sequence). V trimming: 0 bases; J trimming: 5 bases; junction bases outside the gene matches: 7. This CDR3 is 15 amino acids long. The CDR3 loop reads CASSLGSEGANEQYF. The CDR3 nucleotides read TGTGCCAGCAGCTTAGGTAGTGAGGGGGCGAACGAGCAGTACTTC.

The chain couples TRBV7-3 to TRBJ1-2, with D possibly TRBD1 on 6 matching bases. Trimming cost V 5 bases and J 4 bases, with 17 bases left between them. The CDR3 has 15 amino acids. The germline CDR1 and CDR2 sequences are SGHTA and FQGTGA. CDR3 nucleotides: TGTGCCAGCAGCCCCGGGGGGGCCCTTGGCTATGGCTACACCTTC. This codes for CASSPGGALGYGYTF.

This chain links TRBV6-1 with TRBJ2-1; 9 bases match TRBD2. V lost 8 bases, J lost 4 bases, and 6 bases stayed unmatched. The CDR3 is made up of 14 amino acids. The germline gives CDR1 MNHNS, CDR2 SASEGT. The CDR3 region is CASLQRGAYNEQFF. The CDR3 DNA sequence: TGTGCCAGCTTACAGCGGGGGGCTTACAATGAGCAGTTCTTC.